The clone carrying this TCR beta chain was seen more than once but under ten times. Its antigen is not identified. This CDR3 contains 12 residues. Looked up from germline, CDR1 is WSHSY and CDR2 is SAAADI. Between the trimmed V and J ends, which lost 6 bases and 5 bases, there was a span of 9 bases. This entry belongs to a study of T-cell memory formation after mild COVID-19. The overall study: TCR clusters mostly belonged to single donors. Study-wide results and limits: Clones shrinking between day 15 and 85 showed a balanced CD4/CD8 split, and those that grew later tilted toward CD4+. Some responding clones appeared in pre-infection memory, suggesting cross-reactive memory joined.

5'RACE with constant-segment primers yielded barcoded, UMI-tagged TCR alpha and TCR beta cDNA libraries. TCRdb redid the calling of the 5' RACE reads with MiXCR, one entry per CDR3 protein. The sample has hundreds of thousands of distinct CDR3 sequences, about 20% seen once. The TCR was taken from an adult woman who had mild COVID-19 (a few samples of this study predate the infection). Cell type and time point are not known. This chain connects TRBV10-2 to TRBJ2-3; tentatively, D is TRBD2 (5 bases). Sequenced material: PBMCs or a T cell subset sorted from them (not recorded which). Written as DNA, the CDR3 is TGCGCCAGCAGCGGGGAAGGAGATACGCAGTATTTT. Its translation is CASSGEGDTQYF.